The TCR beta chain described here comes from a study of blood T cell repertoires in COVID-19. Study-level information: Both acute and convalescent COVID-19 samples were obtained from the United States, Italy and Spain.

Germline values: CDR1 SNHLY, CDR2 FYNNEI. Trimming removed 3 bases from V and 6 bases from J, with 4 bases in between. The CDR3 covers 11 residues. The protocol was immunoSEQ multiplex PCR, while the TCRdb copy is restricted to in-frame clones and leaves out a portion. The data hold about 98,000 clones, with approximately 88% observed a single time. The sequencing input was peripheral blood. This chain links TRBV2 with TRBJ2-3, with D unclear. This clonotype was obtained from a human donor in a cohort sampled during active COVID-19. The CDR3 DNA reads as TGTGCCAGCAGTGATCCGGATACGCAGTATTTT. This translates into CASSDPDTQYF. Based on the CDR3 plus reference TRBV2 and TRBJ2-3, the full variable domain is EPEVTQTPSHQVTQMGQEVILRCVPISNHLYFYWYRQILGQKVEFLVSFYNNEISEKSEIFDDQFSVERPDGSNFTLKIRSTKLEDSAMYFCASSDPDTQYFGPGTRLTVL.